The clone carrying this T cell receptor beta chain was observed many times. Its target is not known. This sample is drawn from a study of T cells in Graves' hyperthyroidism and ophthalmopathy. Whole-study findings and limits: Also found in blood were most expanded thyroid clonotypes above 0.001. The model anticipated ophthalmopathy a median approximately six months pre-onset.

Per germline, CDR1 SGHTA and CDR2 FQGNSA. The CDR3 covers 14 residues. V was clipped by 4 bases and J by 6 bases; unmatched bases: 4. Researchers defined stable Graves' hyperthyroidism as no ophthalmopathy progression within 18 months. Clinical symptoms, serum thyroxine, TRAb, thyroid ultrasound and orbital computed tomography established diagnosis. The CDR3 regions of TCR beta were amplified from RNA transcripts. Primed by the HTBI set, a first-round RT-PCR was run on the TCR CDR3. TCRdb recomputed calls from the multiplex PCR reads with MiXCR, one row per CDR3 protein. The table lists under 350,000 distinct CDR3 sequences, roughly 15% of them singletons.

The rearrangement links TRBV7-2 to TRBJ2-7; 12 bases align to TRBD1. The receptor was isolated from a woman aged 35 to 49 with Graves' hyperthyroidism. The sequencing sample was made of blood. The CDR3 loop is CASSSRDRGREQYF. The CDR3 coding sequence is TGTGCCAGCAGCTCCCGGGACAGGGGGCGCGAGCAGTACTTC.